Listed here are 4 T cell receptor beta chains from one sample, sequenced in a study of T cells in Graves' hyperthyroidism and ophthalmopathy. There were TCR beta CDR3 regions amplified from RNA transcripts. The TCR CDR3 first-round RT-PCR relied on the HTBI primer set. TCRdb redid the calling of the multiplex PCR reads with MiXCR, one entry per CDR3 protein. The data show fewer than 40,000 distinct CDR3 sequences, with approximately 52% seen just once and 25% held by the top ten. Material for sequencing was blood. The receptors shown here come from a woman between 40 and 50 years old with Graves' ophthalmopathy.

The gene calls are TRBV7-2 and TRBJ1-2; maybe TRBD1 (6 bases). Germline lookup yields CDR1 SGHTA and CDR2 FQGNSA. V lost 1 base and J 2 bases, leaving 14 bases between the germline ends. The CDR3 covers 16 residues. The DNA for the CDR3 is TGTGCCAGCAGCTTAGAACTAGCGGGGGGCAACTATGGCTACACCTTC. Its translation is CASSLELAGGNYGYTF.

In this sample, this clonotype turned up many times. Written as DNA, the CDR3 is TGTGCCAGCAGTTTAGGTGGACAGGGTAACGAGGGCTACACCTTC. Its translation is CASSLGGQGNEGYTF. This chain links TRBV12-3 or TRBV12-4 with TRBJ1-2, with 8 bases that match TRBD1. The CDR3 totals 15 residues. The trim removed 1 base at V and 8 bases at J, leaving 9 bases unmatched.

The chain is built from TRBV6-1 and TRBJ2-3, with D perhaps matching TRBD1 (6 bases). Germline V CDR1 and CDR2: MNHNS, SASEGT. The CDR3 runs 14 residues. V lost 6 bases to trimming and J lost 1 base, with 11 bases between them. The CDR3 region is CASRGAEGTDTQYF. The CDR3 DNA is TGTGCCAGCAGGGGGGCAGAAGGCACAGATACGCAGTATTTT.

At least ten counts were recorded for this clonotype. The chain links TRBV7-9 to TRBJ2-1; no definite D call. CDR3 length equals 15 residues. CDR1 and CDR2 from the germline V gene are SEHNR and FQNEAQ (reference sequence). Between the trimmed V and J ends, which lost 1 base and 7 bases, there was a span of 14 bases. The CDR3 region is CASSLGAGIYNEQFF. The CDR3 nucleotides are TGTGCCAGCAGCTTAGGGGCTGGTATTTATAATGAGCAGTTCTTC. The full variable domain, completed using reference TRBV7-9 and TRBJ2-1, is DTGVSQNPRHKITKRGQNVTFRCDPISEHNRLYWYRQTLGQGPEFLTYFQNEAQLEKSRLLSDRFSAERPKGSFSTLEIQRTEQGDSAMYLCASSLGAGIYNEQFFGPGTRLTVL.